These 21 T cell receptor beta chains came from one sample sequenced in a study of blood T cell repertoires in COVID-19. This table comes from immunoSEQ multiplex PCR, and its TCRdb copy is limited to in-frame clones, with some not included. Of around 290,000 clones detected, 86% appear once; the ten largest clones hold around 13%. The sequencing sample was made of peripheral blood. All receptors derive from a woman in her 70s with COVID-19, enrolled during active disease.

CDR3 nucleotide sequence: TGTGCCAGCGGCCTGGGGCTTATCGGGGAGCTGTTTTTT. It encodes CASGLGLIGELFF. This chain connects TRBV7-2 to TRBJ2-2; D is possibly TRBD1 (5 bases). Trimming cost V 8 bases and J 7 bases, with 14 bases left between them. Germline loops: CDR1 SGHTA, CDR2 FQGNSA. The CDR3 covers 13 residues.

This clone has a handful of counts. The rearrangement joins TRBV24-1 to TRBJ2-1, with a possible D match to TRBD1 (6 bases). The V end lost 10 bases, the J end lost 2 bases, and 14 bases lay between the germline ends. Germline lookup yields CDR1 KGHDR and CDR2 SFDVKD. This CDR3 comprises 14 residues. CDR3 bases: TGTGCCACTTCCAGGGGTTCCGCCTACAATGAGCAGTTCTTC. Its translation: CATSRGSAYNEQFF.

This chain joins TRBV27 and TRBJ2-2; 9 positions agree with TRBD2. Looked up from germline, CDR1 is MNHEY and CDR2 is SMNVEV (reference sequence). The CDR3 contains 15 residues. V trimming: 3 bases; J trimming: 3 bases; junction bases outside the gene matches: 2. The CDR3 bases are TGTGCCAGCAGTTTCTTAGCGGGGGACACCGGGGAGCTGTTTTTT. It is translated as CASSFLAGDTGELFF.

This chain links TRBV5-4 with TRBJ2-7; D is undetermined. Germline assignment: CDR1 SGHNT and CDR2 YYREEE (reference sequence). The CDR3 consists of 11 residues. Trimming cost V 3 bases and J 6 bases, with 7 bases left between them. The CDR3 spells CASSSTGEQYF. CDR3 DNA: TGTGCCAGCAGCTCAACGGGCGAGCAGTACTTC.

The genes are TRBV14 and TRBJ2-5, with a tentative D call TRBD2 (6 bases). Deletions cut 2 bases from V and 3 bases from J, with 7 bases between. The germline V gene encodes CDR1 SGHDN and CDR2 FVKESK. The CDR3 has 13 amino acids. CDR3 nucleotides: TGTGCCAGCAGCCAATGGGGGGAAGAGACCCAGTACTTC. The encoded protein is CASSQWGEETQYF. Based on the CDR3 plus reference TRBV14 and TRBJ2-5, the full variable domain is EAGVTQFPSHSVIEKGQTVTLRCDPISGHDNLYWYRRVMGKEIKFLLHFVKESKQDESGMPNNRFLAERTGGTYSTLKVQPAELEDSGVYFCASSQWGEETQYFGPGTRLLVL.

V gene TRBV6-5 combines with J gene TRBJ1-6; D is perhaps TRBD1 (5 bases). Germline V CDR1 and CDR2: MNHEY, SVGAGI. The CDR3 consists of 15 residues. V was trimmed by 8 bases and J by 8 bases, leaving 19 bases between them. CDR3 residues: CASSRAWGSYSPLHF. As DNA, the CDR3 is TGTGCCAGCTCCAGGGCGTGGGGAAGTTATTCACCCCTCCACTTT.

The J gene is TRBJ1-2, the V gene TRBV2; D remains ambiguous. Germline CDR1 reads SNHLY; CDR2 reads FYNNEI. CDR3 length: 11 residues. For the CDR3, the DNA is TGTGGGCGGTCAGCTAACTATGGCTACACCTTC. Its protein product is CGRSANYGYTF.

This chain links TRBV2 with TRBJ1-6, with TRBD1 matching over 7 bases. The germline V gene has CDR1 SNHLY and CDR2 FYNNEI. J gave up 9 bases and V 6 bases, and 11 bases lay outside the gene matches. This CDR3 contains 15 residues. Written as DNA, the CDR3 is TGTGCCAGCAGCACAATCGACAGGGAGGTTTCACCCCTCCACTTT. It is translated as CASSTIDREVSPLHF.

The rearrangement uses TRBV28 and TRBJ1-6; weak D call: TRBD1 (6 bases). Germline lookup yields CDR1 MDHEN and CDR2 SYDVKM. V lost 5 bases to trimming and J lost 10 bases, with 21 bases between them. CDR3 length: 16 amino acids. In DNA, the CDR3 is TGTGCCAGCAGTCCTAATTTCAGGGGAGTGGGCTCACCCCTCCACTTT. Amino acid sequence: CASSPNFRGVGSPLHF. Drawing the rest from reference TRBV28 and TRBJ1-6, the complete variable domain is DVKVTQSSRYLVKRTGEKVFLECVQDMDHENMFWYRQDPGLGLRLIYFSYDVKMKEKGDIPEGYSVSREKKERFSLILESASTNQTSMYLCASSPNFRGVGSPLHFGNGTRLTVT.

The chain employs TRBV19 and TRBJ1-5; D unclear. This CDR3 has 12 amino acids. The germline CDR1 and CDR2 sequences are LNHDA and SQIVND (reference sequence). The V and J ends lost 7 bases and 11 bases respectively, with 15 bases between them. The CDR3 loop is CASIGRATTQHF. CDR3 bases: TGTGCCAGTATCGGGAGGGCTACGACCCAGCATTTT.

The chain carries TRBV6-5 and TRBJ1-2; 8 bases are shared with TRBD1. V shed 6 bases and J 8 bases; nucleotides not matched to a gene: 5. The CDR3 consists of 12 residues. Germline V CDR1 and CDR2: MNHEY, SVGAGI. CDR3 in amino acids: CASSVGQGGYTF. The CDR3 region has the DNA TGTGCCAGCAGCGTTGGACAGGGCGGCTACACCTTC.

The CDR3 spells CASRRVSSSYEQYF. Here the CDR3 DNA reads TGTGCCAGCCGCCGGGTATCGAGCTCCTACGAGCAGTACTTC. The rearrangement joins TRBV6-5 to TRBJ2-7; D not certain. This CDR3 has 14 amino acids. Deletions cut 8 bases from V and 0 bases from J, with 14 bases between. Germline V CDR1 and CDR2: MNHEY, SVGAGI.

CDR3 coding DNA: TGCAGCGCCGAGGGACAGAGCTCCTACGAGCAGTACTTC. It codes for CSAEGQSSYEQYF. J is TRBJ2-7 and V is TRBV29-1, with 7 bases lining up with TRBD1. J lost 0 bases, V lost 7 bases, and 6 bases had no gene match. The CDR3 totals 13 residues. Germline CDR1 and CDR2: SQVTM and ANQGSEA.

The rearrangement joins TRBV4-1 to TRBJ2-3; 7 nucleotides match TRBD1. J gave up 5 bases and V 4 bases, and 9 bases lay outside the gene matches. This CDR3 comprises 15 residues. Germline V gene data show CDR1 as MGHRA and CDR2 as YSYEKL. CDR3 in amino acids: CASSRRQGREDTQYF. DNA for the CDR3: TGCGCCAGCAGCCGGCGACAGGGTCGGGAAGATACGCAGTATTTT.

V usage is TRBV3-1 (or the pseudogene TRBV3-2) and J usage is TRBJ2-7, with D possibly being TRBD2 (5 bases). The V gene lost 4 bases and the J gene lost 0 bases, with 7 bases spanning the gap. This CDR3 comprises 13 residues. Germline V gene sequence: CDR1 LGHDT, CDR2 YNNKEL (reference sequence). Written as DNA, the CDR3 is TGTGCCAGCAGCCGGGGAGACTCCTACGAGCAGTACTTC. Translated: CASSRGDSYEQYF.

The V and J genes are TRBV3-1 (or the pseudogene TRBV3-2) and TRBJ2-1; TRBD1 matches 10 bases. V was pared by 3 bases and J by 6 bases, with 5 bases of the junction left unmatched. The CDR3 is 15 amino acids. CDR1 is LGHDT and CDR2 is YNNKEL in the germline V gene (reference sequence). CDR3 bases: TGTGCCAGCAGCCAGCCGGGACAGGGGAGCAATGAGCAGTTCTTC. It specifies CASSQPGQGSNEQFF.

The chain links TRBV5-1 to TRBJ2-5; TRBD2 agrees at 10 bases. V was pared by 2 bases and J by 4 bases, with 5 bases of the junction left unmatched. CDR1 SGHRS and CDR2 YFSETQ come from the germline V gene. CDR3 length equals 15 residues. The DNA of the CDR3 is TGCGCCAGCAGCTTAGGGCCTAGCGGGGGAGAGACCCAGTACTTC. Translating it yields CASSLGPSGGETQYF.

The chain combines TRBV5-4 with TRBJ1-1; 8 positions agree with TRBD1. The germline V gene has CDR1 SGHNT and CDR2 YYREEE (reference sequence). This CDR3 has 12 amino acids. The V gene end was trimmed by 4 bases and the J gene end by 11 bases; junction bases not matched to a gene: 7. This chain's CDR3 is CASSLTGGMAFF. The CDR3, as DNA: TGTGCCAGCAGCCTCACAGGGGGTATGGCTTTCTTT.

V usage is TRBV5-1 and J usage is TRBJ1-2; 11 nucleotides align to TRBD1. J was trimmed by 4 bases and V by 0 bases; bases with no gene match: 2. The CDR3 runs 15 residues. CDR1 SGHRS and CDR2 YFSETQ come from the germline V gene. The CDR3 sequence is CASSLGTGGFYGYTF. Here the CDR3 DNA reads TGCGCCAGCAGCTTGGGGACAGGGGGCTTCTATGGCTACACCTTC.

The chain couples TRBV6-5 to TRBJ1-2, with a weak D call TRBD1 (6 bases). There are 14 residues in the CDR3. V was cut by 8 bases and J by 8 bases, with 21 bases left in between. In germline, CDR1 is MNHEY, CDR2 SVGAGI. The CDR3 sequence: CASRRGGAMEGYTF. In DNA, the CDR3 is TGTGCCAGCCGTCGCGGGGGCGCGATGGAAGGCTACACCTTC.

The chain is built from TRBV4-1 and TRBJ1-6; a weak D match, TRBD1 (6 bases). The germline CDR1 and CDR2 sequences are MGHRA and YSYEKL. Trimming stripped 2 bases from V and 7 bases from J, with 12 bases between. CDR3 length: 15 residues. DNA for the CDR3: TGCGCCAGCAGCCAACCCACAGGGCCCAATTCACCCCTCCACTTT. Its protein is CASSQPTGPNSPLHF.